The TCR beta chain under discussion was sequenced for a study of T cell responses to AZD1222 COVID-19 vaccine. With respect to this clone: Its antigen is as yet unknown.

Study results and caveats: The number of AZD1222 recipients seropositive at baseline was only 6 or 7.

TCRdb keeps only in-frame clones here, not all; method: immunoSEQ multiplex PCR. The repertoire holds fewer than 120,000 clones, roughly 90% seen once, with 15% in the top ten. Germline CDR1 and CDR2: LGHDT and YNNKEL (reference sequence). CDR3 length: 16 amino acids. V lost 4 bases to trimming and J lost 0 bases; unmatched junction nucleotides: 6. The origin of this receptor is an adult who received the AZD1222 COVID-19 vaccine. The chain uses TRBV3-1 (or the pseudogene TRBV3-2) and TRBJ2-3; 8 bases are a match to TRBD2. The sequencing here drew on peripheral blood, taken 28 days after the second AZD1222 dose. This CDR3 is CASSLRSGGSTDTQYF. The DNA of the CDR3 is TGTGCCAGCAGCCTCAGAAGCGGGGGTAGCACAGATACGCAGTATTTT.